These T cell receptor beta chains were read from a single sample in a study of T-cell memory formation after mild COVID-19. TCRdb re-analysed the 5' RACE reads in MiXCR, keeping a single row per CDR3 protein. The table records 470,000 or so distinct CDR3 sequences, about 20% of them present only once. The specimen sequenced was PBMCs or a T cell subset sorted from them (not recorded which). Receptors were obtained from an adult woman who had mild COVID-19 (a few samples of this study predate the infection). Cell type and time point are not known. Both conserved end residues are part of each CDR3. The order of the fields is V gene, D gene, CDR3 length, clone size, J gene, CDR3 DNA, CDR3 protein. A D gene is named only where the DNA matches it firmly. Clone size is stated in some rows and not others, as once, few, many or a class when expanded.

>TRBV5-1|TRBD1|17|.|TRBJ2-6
TGCGCCAGCAGCTTGAACAGGGGGCTGACTGGGGCCAACGTCCTGACTTTC
CASSLNRGLTGANVLTF
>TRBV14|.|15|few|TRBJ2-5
TGTGCCAGCAGCCAAGATTTCCACTTGGGAGAGACCCAGTACTTC
CASSQDFHLGETQYF
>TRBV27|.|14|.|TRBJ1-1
TGTGCCAGCAGTTTTACAATTACTAACACTGAAGCTTTCTTT
CASSFTITNTEAFF
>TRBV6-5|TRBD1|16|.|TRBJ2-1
TGTGCCAGCAGTTACAGCGGCAGGGGGCTATACAATGAGCAGTTCTTC
CASSYSGRGLYNEQFF
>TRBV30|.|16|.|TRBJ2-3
TGTGCCTGGAGTAACCGAAGGACCGGAACCACAGATACGCAGTATTTT
CAWSNRRTGTTDTQYF
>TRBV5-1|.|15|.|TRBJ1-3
TGCGCCAGCTCCCTCAGTACGGGGGCTGGAAACACCATATATTTT
CASSLSTGAGNTIYF
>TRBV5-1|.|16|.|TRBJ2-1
TGCGCCAGCAGCATTCTCACAGGGCAGTCCTACAATGAGCAGTTCTTC
CASSILTGQSYNEQFF
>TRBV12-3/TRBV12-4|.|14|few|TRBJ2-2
TGTGCCACCAACCTTGCAGGGGTGGTTGGGGAGCTGTTTTTT
CATNLAGVVGELFF
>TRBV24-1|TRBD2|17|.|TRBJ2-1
TGTGCCACCGGGAGGACTAGCGGGATGAGCTCCTACAATGAGCAGTTCTTC
CATGRTSGMSSYNEQFF
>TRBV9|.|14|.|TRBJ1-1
TGTGCCAGCAGCGTAGGGTCGGGGCACACTGAAGCTTTCTTT
CASSVGSGHTEAFF
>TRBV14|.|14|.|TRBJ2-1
TGTGCCAGCAGGGGGCCCGAGCCCTACAATGAGCAGTTCTTC
CASRGPEPYNEQFF
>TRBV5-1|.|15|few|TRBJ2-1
TGCGCCAGCAGCTCCGGGACCTACTCCTACAATGAGCAGTTCTTC
CASSSGTYSYNEQFF
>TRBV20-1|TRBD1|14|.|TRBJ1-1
TGCAGTCCAGCCCGACCAGGGGGGAACACTGAAGCTTTCTTT
CSPARPGGNTEAFF
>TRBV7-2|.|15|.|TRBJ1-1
TGTGCCAGCAGCTCCCAGGGGTTCATGAACACTGAAGCTTTCTTT
CASSSQGFMNTEAFF
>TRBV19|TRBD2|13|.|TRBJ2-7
TGTGCCGCCGGGAGGGAGGCCCCTGACGAGCAGTACTTC
CAAGREAPDEQYF
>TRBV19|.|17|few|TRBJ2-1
TGTGCCAGTAGTATAGTCACTTCGTACCTCCGCCTGAATGAGCAGTTCTTC
CASSIVTSYLRLNEQFF
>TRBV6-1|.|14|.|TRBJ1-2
TGTGCCAGCAGTGTGCGGCTCCCCTATACGGGCTACACCTTC
CASSVRLPYTGYTF
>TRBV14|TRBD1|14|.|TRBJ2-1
TGTGACACCAGCCGGGACAGGGCCTACAATGAGCAGTTCTTC
CDTSRDRAYNEQFF
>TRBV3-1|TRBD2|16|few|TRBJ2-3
TGTGCCAGCAGCCAAACTAGCGGGGGGGCCGGCGATACGCAGTATTTT
CASSQTSGGAGDTQYF
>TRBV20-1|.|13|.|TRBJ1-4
TGCAGTGCCACGGAGCGGACTAATGAAAAACTGTTTTTT
CSATERTNEKLFF